These T cell receptor beta chains were read from a single sample in a study of cytomegalovirus exposure and HLA in healthy donors. Data came from immunoSEQ multiplex PCR; TCRdb stores just in-frame clones and leaves some out. The profile shows hundreds of thousands of clones, less than 90% of them singletons. Sequencing was performed on PBMCs. These receptors originate from a woman aged 18-30 years in good health and CMV-seronegative. Both conserved end residues are part of each CDR3. The order of the fields is V gene, J gene, D gene, clone size, CDR3 protein, CDR3 DNA. A D gene is named only where the DNA matches it firmly. Size values are once, few and many counts, or a class for expanded clones, and some rows have none.

TRBV19	TRBJ2-7	NA	NA	CASSMGTTDYEQYF	TGTGCCAGTAGTATGGGGACCACCGACTACGAGCAGTACTTC
TRBV11-2	TRBJ2-7	TRBD2	NA	CASSLAGTSGSYEQYF	TGTGCCAGCAGCTTAGCCGGGACTAGCGGGAGCTACGAGCAGTACTTC
TRBV2	TRBJ2-3	NA	NA	CASSEQGPDTQYF	TGTGCCAGCAGTGAGCAGGGGCCAGATACGCAGTATTTT
TRBV6-5	TRBJ2-7	NA	NA	CASSYSRGSSYEQYF	TGTGCCAGCAGTTACTCTCGCGGCAGCTCCTACGAGCAGTACTTC
TRBV9	TRBJ1-2	NA	NA	CASSVAGGLHYGYTF	TGTGCCAGCAGCGTAGCTGGGGGGCTCCACTATGGCTACACCTTC
TRBV27	TRBJ2-6	TRBD1	NA	CASRTGGYSGANVLTF	TGTGCCAGCAGGACAGGGGGATACTCTGGGGCCAACGTCCTGACTTTC
TRBV6-5	TRBJ1-2	TRBD1	NA	CASRLPGTGDYGYTF	TGTGCCAGCAGACTACCCGGGACAGGGGACTATGGCTACACCTTC
TRBV11-1	TRBJ1-4	TRBD1	few	CASSQGGTANEKLFF	TGTGCCAGCAGCCAAGGGGGGACAGCGAATGAAAAACTGTTTTTT
TRBV2	TRBJ1-5	TRBD1	once	CASSEGQGAGNQPQHF	TGTGCCAGCAGTGAAGGGCAGGGGGCCGGCAATCAGCCCCAGCATTTT
TRBV5-1	TRBJ2-7	TRBD2	NA	CASSLSGGLEQYF	TGCGCCAGCAGCTTGTCGGGGGGTCTCGAGCAGTACTTC
TRBV7-8	TRBJ2-1	NA	once	CASSPAGTGDNEQFF	TGTGCCAGCAGCCCTGCCGGGACGGGGGACAATGAGCAGTTCTTC
TRBV18	TRBJ1-1	NA	NA	CASSPPSSELKAFF	TGTGCCAGCTCACCACCTAGTTCGGAGCTTAAAGCTTTCTTT
TRBV19	TRBJ2-7	NA	NA	CASSTRQLPRQYF	TGTGCCAGTAGTACCCGACAGCTACCTCGGCAGTACTTC
TRBV6-5	TRBJ1-1	NA	NA	CASSWRVGEAFF	TGTGCCAGCAGTTGGAGGGTCGGTGAAGCTTTCTTT
TRBV5-1	TRBJ1-1	NA	NA	CASRTRGNTEAFF	TGCGCCAGCAGGACCCGGGGGAACACTGAAGCTTTCTTT
TRBV5-4	TRBJ1-5	NA	once	CASSLYGQNQPQHF	TGTGCCAGCAGCTTGTACGGCCAGAATCAGCCCCAGCATTTT
TRBV5-1	TRBJ1-1	NA	NA	CASSLEGSGTEAFF	TGCGCCAGCAGCTTGGAAGGGTCGGGCACTGAAGCTTTCTTT
TRBV7-3	TRBJ1-2	NA	NA	CASSPGGRATTGYGYTF	TGTGCCAGCAGCCCCGGGGGGCGGGCAACCACTGGCTATGGCTACACCTTC
TRBV28	TRBJ2-2	NA	NA	CASSLGVNTGELFF	TGTGCCAGCAGTTTGGGGGTTAACACCGGGGAGCTGTTTTTT
TRBV10-1	TRBJ1-2	NA	NA	CASSESTSYGYTF	TGCGCCAGCAGTGAGTCAACCTCCTATGGCTACACCTTC
TRBV7-8	TRBJ1-6	NA	NA	CASSLSRPGSPLHF	TGTGCCAGCAGCTTATCCCGGCCAGGTTCACCCCTCCACTTT
TRBV4-1	TRBJ1-5	TRBD1	NA	CASSQEGGQVNQPQHF	TGCGCCAGCAGCCAAGAAGGAGGACAGGTGAATCAGCCCCAGCATTTT
TRBV30	TRBJ2-3	TRBD2	once	CAWSLGMGGVTDTQYF	TGTGCCTGGAGTTTGGGTATGGGGGGGGTCACAGATACGCAGTATTTT
TRBV9	TRBJ2-7	NA	NA	CASSAHDGAYEQYF	TGTGCCAGCAGCGCCCACGACGGAGCCTACGAGCAGTACTTC
TRBV5-1	TRBJ2-7	NA	NA	CASSPRMTYEQYF	TGCGCCAGCAGCCCCAGGATGACCTACGAGCAGTACTTC
TRBV25-1	TRBJ1-5	NA	NA	CASLPGVRNDQPQHF	TGTGCCAGCCTTCCAGGAGTCAGGAATGATCAGCCCCAGCATTTT
TRBV9	TRBJ2-3	NA	NA	CASSHGQGGRDTDTQYF	TGTGCCAGCAGCCACGGCCAGGGGGGACGGGACACAGATACGCAGTATTTT